Below are 25 T cell receptor beta chains sequenced from a single sample in a study of tumor-infiltrating lymphocytes in primary liver carcinoma. Making TCR beta cDNA involved around 520 ng total RNA and a constant-region primer. The TCR beta library was amplified through three nested multiplex PCR rounds in a modified ARM-PCR procedure. The study ran its first two PCR rounds for approximately 10 cycles each, using TRBV1-TRBV30 forward primers and a C-beta reverse primer. TCRdb reanalysed the multiplex PCR reads using MiXCR and keeps one entry per CDR3 protein. The data hold roughly 50,000 distinct CDR3 sequences, with about 73% observed a single time. Co-extracted RNA and DNA came from roughly 20-30 mg of unsorted bulk tissue. Sequencing was done on a sample of liver tumor tissue from sampling region 2. As for subset: tumor region T2, inferior pole. These receptors were obtained from a man between 35 and 55 years old with primary liver carcinoma and hepatitis B virus infection.

This clonotype has a handful of counts. A clone one base away is much larger, so this may be a read error. This chain links TRBV19 with TRBJ2-5; D gene ambiguous. The ends were cut back, 6 bases at V and 5 bases at J, with 19 bases in the middle. Germline assignment: CDR1 LNHDA and CDR2 SQIVND (reference sequence). There are 15 residues in the CDR3. Written as DNA, the CDR3 is TGTGCCAGTAGCGGTATAGTGGGCAAGGCGGAGACCCAGTACTTC. This codes for CASSGIVGKAETQYF.

This clonotype occurred once. The junction departs from the called germline gene at one end, perhaps through a read error. The CDR3, as DNA: TGCAGCGCTTCAGGAGGGCCGGTGGGAGATACGCAGTACTTT. Protein product: CSASGGPVGDTQYF. The rearrangement links TRBV29-1 to TRBJ2-3; a possible D gene is TRBD2 (6 bases). The length of the CDR3 is 14 residues. The germline gives CDR1 SQVTM, CDR2 ANQGSEA.

Of note for this clonotype: One end of the junction is discordant with germline, which a read error may explain. The chain combines TRBV11-1 with TRBJ2-3; 8 positions agree with TRBD2. From germline, CDR1 is SGHAT and CDR2 FQDESV (reference sequence). The CDR3 has 14 amino acids. CDR3 sequence: CASAGGSGTDTHYF. The CDR3 DNA is TGTGCCAGCGCGGGGGGATCTGGCACAGATACGCACTATTTT.

Concerning this clonotype itself: This clone may be a read error of a much larger clone one base away. The V call is TRBV28, the J call TRBJ2-1; 11 bases are shared with TRBD1. V lost 6 bases, J lost 4 bases, and 5 bases stayed unmatched. Germline values: CDR1 MDHEN, CDR2 SYDVKM. The CDR3 contains 15 residues. The CDR3 spells CASRLGTGGYNEQFF. The CDR3 coding sequence is TGTGCCAGCAGGCTCGGGACAGGGGGATACAATGAGCAGTTCTTC.

Details on this clonotype: This is likely a read error, given that the CDR3 carries no conserved phenylalanine or tryptophan at its end. The chain employs TRBV7-3 and TRBJ1-6, with TRBD1 matching over 8 bases. Germline CDR1 SGHTA, CDR2 FQGTGA. With 2 bases clipped from V and 9 bases from J, the junction kept 6 bases outside the gene matches. The CDR3 consists of 15 residues. The CDR3, as DNA: TGTGCCAGCAGCTTATCGACAGGGGTCGGTTCACCCCTCCACTCT. Its protein is CASSLSTGVGSPLHS.

Comments on this clonotype: The junction shows a germline mismatch at one end, possibly a read error. This chain's CDR3 is CASSYSFRGQSMNEQF. CDR3 DNA sequence: TGTGCCAGCAGTTACTCTTTCAGGGGACAGTCTATGAATGAGCAGTTC. The rearrangement joins TRBV6-5 to TRBJ2-1; 7 bases agree with TRBD1. CDR1 and CDR2 from the germline V gene are MNHEY and SVGAGI. The CDR3 has 16 residues.

Remarks on this clonotype: Since no conserved phenylalanine or tryptophan closes the CDR3, a read error is the likely cause. The J gene is TRBJ2-1, the V gene TRBV11-1; 15 bases fit TRBD2. V lost 5 bases to trimming and J lost 5 bases; unmatched junction nucleotides: 7. The CDR3 runs 17 residues. Germline assignment: CDR1 SGHAT and CDR2 FQDESV (reference sequence). DNA for the CDR3: TGTGCCAGCAGCCAGGGACTAGCGGGAGGAGTTGACAATGAGCAGTTCTCC. Its translation: CASSQGLAGGVDNEQFS.

The chain is built from TRBV29-1 and TRBJ2-1; either TRBD1 or TRBD2 may supply D (5 bases each). CDR3 length: 16 residues. Germline lookup yields CDR1 SQVTM and CDR2 ANQGSEA. The CDR3, as DNA: TGCGGCGGTGAATGGGACGGGATTAGATCTTACAATGAGCAGTTCTTC. It codes for CGGEWDGIRSYNEQFF.

On this clonotype: With a much larger clone just one base away, this may be a read error. This chain uses TRBV12-3 or TRBV12-4 with TRBJ2-2, with D possibly being TRBD2 (5 bases). The CDR3 sequence is 14 residues long. The CDR3 DNA follows: TGTGCCAGCAGTAGCAACTTGAACACCGGGGAGCTGGTTTTT. Protein sequence: CASSSNLNTGELVF.

This clonotype was counted ten times or more. The rearrangement joins TRBV9 to TRBJ1-1; the D is unclear. The CDR3 covers 15 residues. Germline V gives CDR1 SGDLS, CDR2 YYNGEE. V was clipped by 4 bases and J by 1 base, with 14 bases between them. As DNA, the CDR3 is TGTGCCAGCAGCCCCCCCGACGGAGCGAACACTGAAGCTTTCTTT. Translating gives CASSPPDGANTEAFF.

This clonotype was observed once. This may stem from a read error, because a much larger clone lies one nucleotide away. The rearrangement links TRBV28 to TRBJ2-2; TRBD2 is a possible D gene (5 bases). This CDR3 is 15 amino acids long. Per germline, CDR1 MDHEN and CDR2 SYDVKM. The CDR3 DNA sequence: TGTGCCAACAGTACCCCTTGGCGGGCTGCCGGGGAGCTGTTTTTT. Amino acid sequence: CANSTPWRAAGELFF.

Remarks on this clonotype: One junction end does not reproduce the germline sequence, and a read error may be involved. This chain joins TRBV5-4 and TRBJ2-5; either TRBD1 or TRBD2 may supply D (5 bases each). The CDR3 totals 13 residues. The germline gives CDR1 SGHNT, CDR2 YYREEE (reference sequence). The CDR3 reads CASILRGQETQYF. The CDR3 bases are TGTGCCAGCATCTTGAGGGGACAAGAGACCCAGTACTTC. Together with reference TRBV5-4 and TRBJ2-5, the CDR3 gives the full variable domain: ETGVTQSPTHLIKTRGQQVTLRCSSQSGHNTVSWYQQALGQGPQFIFQYYREEENGRGNFPPRFSGLQFPNYSSELNVNALELDDSALYLCASILRGQETQYFGPGTRLLVL.

The chain links TRBV4-1 to TRBJ2-7; 8 nucleotides match TRBD2. V lost 5 bases and J lost 7; bases outside the gene matches: 13. Germline V CDR1 and CDR2: MGHRA, YSYEKL. CDR3 length: 15 residues. The CDR3 spells CASSRSFGGVEEQYF. The DNA for the CDR3 is TGCGCCAGCAGCAGGTCGTTCGGGGGGGTTGAGGAGCAGTACTTC.

On this clonotype itself: At one end, the junction sequence differs from germline, possibly due to a read error. The rearrangement links TRBV5-1 to TRBJ1-4; D is ambiguous. This CDR3 region has 14 residues. Germline CDR1 reads SGHRS; CDR2 reads YFSETQ. The CDR3: CASSLGLTNEKLCF. The CDR3 DNA is TGCGCCAGCAGCTTGGGGCTTACTAATGAAAAACTGTGTTTT.

As concerns this clonotype: Given the absence of the conserved phenylalanine or tryptophan at the CDR3 end, a read error is likely. No DNA is shown, since the ends of the CDR3 on it are uncertain; the CDR3 is the one TCRdb lists. This chain connects TRBV7-8 to TRBJ2-7. Including both end residues, the CDR3 is 13 amino acids long. Germline CDR1 and CDR2: SGHVS and FQNEAQ. This CDR3 is CASSYDSSYEQCL.

Remarks on this clonotype: Compared with germline, one end of the junction differs, possibly owing to a read error. The chain uses TRBV6-6 and TRBJ1-1, with no clear D. In germline, CDR1 is MNHNY, CDR2 SVGAGI (reference sequence). CDR3 length: 15 residues. This CDR3 is CASRDTGSGNTEALF. CDR3 sequence (DNA): TGTGCCAGCAGGGATACGGGTTCGGGGAACACTGAAGCTCTCTTT.

Worth noting for this clonotype: Since the CDR3 does not end with the conserved phenylalanine or tryptophan, this likely comes from a read error. The DNA is left out, because the CDR3 cannot be placed on it with certainty; the CDR3 is given as TCRdb lists it. The gene calls are TRBV14 and TRBJ2-5; whether TRBD1, the table's D call, matches the DNA was not checked. Germline loops: CDR1 SGHDN, CDR2 FVKESK. The length of the CDR3 is 17 amino acids, counting both ends. The CDR3 loop reads CASSQDHAPKFQDTQYL.

This clonotype was detected only a few times. This sequence joins TRBV11-2 and TRBJ1-1, with TRBD1 as a possible D gene (6 bases). The CDR3 is made up of 15 amino acids. The germline CDR1 and CDR2 sequences are SGHAT and FQNNGV. V shed 2 bases and J shed 4 bases, with 14 bases lying between them. The CDR3 DNA is TGTGCCAGCAGCTTAATCCCCGGGGGCGGCACTGAAGCTTTCTTT. Its protein product is CASSLIPGGGTEAFF.

This clonotype was recorded at least ten times. CDR3 coding DNA: TGCGCCAGCAGTGAAGGGGGACCCCCTTTCTACGAGCAGTACTTC. Protein product: CASSEGGPPFYEQYF. The chain couples TRBV10-1 to TRBJ2-7; maybe TRBD1 (6 bases). V gave up 3 bases and J gave up 3 bases, with 15 bases separating them. The CDR3 runs to 15 residues. Per the germline V gene, CDR1 is WNHNN and CDR2 is SYGVQD (reference sequence).

This clonotype has a handful of counts. The chain carries TRBV5-8 and TRBJ1-2; no reliable D call. V was trimmed by 2 bases and J by 2 bases, leaving 13 bases between them. The CDR3 has 15 residues. Per the germline V gene, CDR1 is SGHTS and CDR2 is YDEGEE. CDR3: CASSFPSTGNYGYTF. CDR3 in DNA: TGTGCCAGCAGCTTCCCATCCACCGGGAACTATGGCTACACCTTC.

The gene calls are TRBV24-1 and TRBJ1-5; 8 bases agree with TRBD1. With V trimmed by 9 bases and J by 2 bases, 14 bases remained unmatched. CDR3 length: 17 residues. Germline CDR1 and CDR2: KGHDR and SFDVKD. The CDR3: CATGDGGRGHGNQPQHF. The CDR3 bases are TGTGCCACCGGGGACGGGGGCAGGGGGCATGGCAATCAGCCCCAGCATTTT.

Remarks on this clonotype: A much larger clone differs by one base, so this may be a read error. V is TRBV30 and J is TRBJ2-7; TRBD2 aligns across 7 bases. Germline lookup yields CDR1 GTSNPN and CDR2 SVGIG (reference sequence). This CDR3 comprises 14 residues. The V and J ends lost 0 bases and 9 bases, in that order; junction bases with no gene match: 11. Written as DNA, the CDR3 is TGTGCCTGGAGTGTGGTGGGGTCTGGGGAGGGGCAGTACTTC. This codes for CAWSVVGSGEGQYF.

A remark on this clonotype: Relative to the germline gene, one junction end is altered; a read error may explain this. V gene TRBV10-3 combines with J gene TRBJ1-1; no definite D call. This CDR3 has 14 amino acids. Germline V gene data show CDR1 as ENHRY and CDR2 as SYGVKD. The CDR3 spells CAVSEGSRNTEALF. In nucleotides, the CDR3 is TGTGCCGTCAGTGAGGGCAGCAGGAACACTGAAGCTCTCTTT.

This clonotype was observed a handful of times. This may be a read error: a much more frequent sequence differs by one nucleotide. The chain is built from TRBV7-9 and TRBJ1-1, with unresolved D. In germline, CDR1 is SEHNR, CDR2 FQNEAQ (reference sequence). The CDR3 sequence is 14 residues long. CDR3 in amino acids: CVSSLAGLNTEAFF. Written as DNA, the CDR3 is TGTGTCAGCAGCTTAGCGGGCCTGAACACTGAAGCTTTCTTT.

The CDR3 loop is CAGIASAGDEQYF. The CDR3 DNA is TGTGCCGGCATTGCCTCAGCGGGAGACGAGCAGTACTTC. The V call is TRBV6-1, the J call TRBJ2-7, with 8 bases identical to TRBD2. The V and J ends lost 11 bases and 5 bases, in that order; junction bases with no gene match: 11. The CDR3 has 13 amino acids. Germline-derived CDR1 and CDR2 are MNHNS and SASEGT.